This is a list of T cell receptor beta chains from one sample in a study of T-cell reconstitution after alpha-beta-depleted transplantation in children. TCRdb independently ran MiXCR on the PCR reads; one entry per CDR3 protein. This sample has 480,000 or so distinct CDR3 sequences, with about 10% found just once. The sequencing used PBMCs, collected before TCRalphabeta/CD19-depleted stem cell transplant. These receptors came from a child between 2 and 9 years old with inherited bone marrow failure, due to receive a stem cell transplant. Both conserved end residues are part of each CDR3. The D gene is left open where the match is weak. Clone size is stated in some rows and not others, as once, few, many or a class when expanded.

>NA|TRBV7-2|many|TRBJ1-1
CASSLLPGGNIAEAFF
TGTGCCAGCAGCTTATTGCCGGGGGGCAATATCGCTGAAGCTTTCTTT
>TRBD1|TRBV7-9|NA|TRBJ2-1
CASSLGQGENQQFF
TGTGCCAGCAGCTTAGGACAGGGAGAAAATCAGCAGTTCTTC
>NA|TRBV7-8|many|TRBJ1-5
CASSLEAQNQPQHF
TGTGCCAGCAGCTTAGAAGCACAGAATCAGCCCCAGCATTTT
>NA|TRBV29-1|many|TRBJ2-3
CSVDREADTQYF
TGCAGCGTTGACAGGGAAGCAGATACGCAGTATTTT
>NA|TRBV12-3/TRBV12-4|many|TRBJ2-7
CASSGLNGAQYF
TGTGCCAGCAGTGGACTCAACGGGGCCCAGTACTTC
>NA|TRBV3-1|few|TRBJ1-1
CASSQVSQTAFF
TGTGCCAGCAGCCAAGTCAGCCAGACAGCTTTCTTT
>NA|TRBV3-1|many|TRBJ2-2
CASSQDGGGLFF
TGTGCCAGCAGCCAAGATGGTGGAGGGCTGTTTTTT
>NA|TRBV14|many|TRBJ2-7
CASSSGAGSYEQYF
TGTGCCAGCAGCTCGGGGGCGGGTTCATACGAGCAGTACTTC
>TRBD2|TRBV5-4|few|TRBJ2-1
CASSLVRAGVGNEQFF
TGTGCCAGCAGCTTGGTTCGAGCGGGAGTCGGCAATGAGCAGTTCTTC
>TRBD2|TRBV30|NA|TRBJ2-7
CAWSYGTSGSYEQYF
TGTGCCTGGAGTTACGGGACTAGCGGGAGCTACGAGCAGTACTTC
>NA|TRBV4-1|many|TRBJ2-7
CASSQDGTATLEQYF
TGCGCCAGCAGCCAAGATGGGACCGCCACCCTCGAGCAGTACTTC
>NA|TRBV4-3|many|TRBJ1-1
CASSRWGVGYTEAFF
TGCGCCAGCAGCCGATGGGGAGTGGGGTACACTGAAGCTTTCTTT
>TRBD2|TRBV7-2|few|TRBJ2-1
CASSHTGGYNEQFF
TGTGCCAGCAGCCACACGGGAGGGTACAATGAGCAGTTCTTC
>NA|TRBV30|NA|TRBJ2-3
CAWSGTPRGTDTQYF
TGTGCCTGGAGCGGAACCCCTCGCGGCACAGATACGCAGTATTTT
>TRBD2|TRBV10-2|many|TRBJ2-5
CASGTRETQYF
TGCGCCAGCGGGACTAGAGAGACCCAGTACTTC
>TRBD2|TRBV11-2|few|TRBJ2-5
CASSFRGGLAVTQYF
TGTGCCAGCAGCTTCCGCGGGGGGCTGGCAGTGACCCAGTACTTC
>NA|TRBV28|few|TRBJ2-7
CASSPTRTGGEQYF
TGTGCCAGCAGCCCTACACGGACTGGAGGCGAGCAGTACTTC
>NA|TRBV5-1|many|TRBJ2-3
CASSLPVRGADTQYF
TGCGCCAGCAGCCTGCCGGTGCGAGGCGCAGATACGCAGTATTTT
>TRBD2|TRBV7-8|many|TRBJ2-7
CASSLALAGGYYEQYF
TGTGCCAGCAGCTTAGCCCTAGCGGGAGGTTACTACGAGCAGTACTTC
>NA|TRBV24-1|many|TRBJ2-2
CATRGRKNTGELFF
TGTGCCACCAGGGGACGTAAAAACACCGGGGAGCTGTTTTTT
>NA|TRBV20-1|many|TRBJ2-7
CSARATGFSYEQYF
TGCAGTGCTAGAGCCACGGGGTTCTCCTACGAGCAGTACTTC
>NA|TRBV12-3/TRBV12-4|NA|TRBJ1-1
CASGSIVNTEAFF
TGTGCCAGCGGATCAATAGTAAACACTGAAGCTTTCTTT
>NA|TRBV24-1|many|TRBJ2-3
CATSVGRTDTQYF
TGTGCCACCAGTGTGGGCCGGACAGATACGCAGTATTTT
>TRBD2|TRBV7-8|many|TRBJ2-1
CASSSRTSGSSYNEQFF
TGTGCCAGCAGCTCGCGGACTAGCGGGAGCTCCTACAATGAGCAGTTCTTC
>NA|TRBV28|many|TRBJ2-5
CASSFLGGGFQETQYF
TGTGCCAGCAGTTTTCTGGGGGGCGGCTTTCAAGAGACCCAGTACTTC
>NA|TRBV21-1|few|TRBJ1-5
CASSKPDRGTAEHYSNQPQHF
TGTGCCAGCAGCAAACCGGACAGGGGGACAGCCGAACACTATAGCAATCAGCCCCAGCATTTT
>NA|TRBV20-1|many|TRBJ2-7
CSARVGGTYEQYF
TGCAGTGCTAGGGTCGGCGGGACCTACGAGCAGTACTTC
>NA|TRBV29-1|NA|TRBJ1-2
CSVETSGTLYGYTF
TGCAGCGTTGAAACGTCGGGGACACTCTATGGCTACACCTTC
>NA|TRBV20-1|many|TRBJ2-2
CSASWGTGNTGELFF
TGCAGTGCTAGCTGGGGAACAGGGAACACCGGGGAGCTGTTTTTT
>NA|TRBV11-2|many|TRBJ2-2
CASSLQRIGELFF
TGTGCCAGCAGCTTACAGAGGATCGGGGAGCTGTTTTTT
>NA|TRBV10-3|many|TRBJ2-1
CAISVNFGSRGYNEQFF
TGTGCCATCAGTGTCAACTTCGGGTCTAGGGGCTACAATGAGCAGTTCTTC
>NA|TRBV7-2|many|TRBJ2-1
CASSLQTGYNEQFF
TGTGCCAGCAGCTTACAGACAGGTTACAATGAGCAGTTCTTC
>NA|TRBV27|many|TRBJ2-7
CASSLGTRLEQYF
TGTGCCAGCAGTTTAGGGACAAGGCTAGAGCAGTACTTC
>NA|TRBV10-3|NA|TRBJ2-7
CAISESRATYEQYF
TGTGCCATCAGTGAGTCGCGGGCGACCTACGAGCAGTACTTC
>TRBD2|TRBV9|few|TRBJ2-1
CASSVSSGRNEQFF
TGTGCCAGCAGCGTATCTAGCGGGAGGAATGAGCAGTTCTTC
>NA|TRBV7-2|many|TRBJ1-4
CASSLGPEIVISEKLFF
TGTGCCAGCAGCTTAGGGCCAGAAATTGTGATTAGTGAAAAACTGTTTTTT
>TRBD1|TRBV6-1|many|TRBJ2-1
CASSEDRGAPKSYNEQFF
TGTGCCAGCAGTGAGGACAGGGGTGCTCCGAAATCCTACAATGAGCAGTTCTTC
>NA|TRBV5-4|few|TRBJ2-2
CASSLSGWGNTGELFF
TGTGCCAGCAGCTTATCAGGGTGGGGGAACACCGGGGAGCTGTTTTTT
>NA|TRBV20-1|many|TRBJ2-1
CSASRESSYNEQFF
TGCAGTGCTAGTAGGGAATCCTCCTACAATGAGCAGTTCTTC
>NA|TRBV7-2|many|TRBJ2-3
CASSTTSTASDTQYF
TGTGCCAGCAGCACTACTAGCACCGCCTCAGATACGCAGTATTTT
>NA|TRBV12-3/TRBV12-4|many|TRBJ2-1
CASSLMTTYNEQFF
TGTGCCAGCAGTTTAATGACAACCTACAATGAGCAGTTCTTC
>NA|TRBV29-1|many|TRBJ2-3
CSGQVDGMTSTDTQYF
TGCAGCGGCCAAGTGGACGGTATGACTAGCACAGATACGCAGTATTTT
>NA|TRBV18|NA|TRBJ2-6
CASSPSRTAYSGANVLTF
TGTGCCAGCTCACCTTCCCGGACAGCCTACTCTGGGGCCAACGTCCTGACTTTC
>TRBD2|TRBV12-3/TRBV12-4|few|TRBJ2-1
CASSFLGGLAGGPSSYNEQFF
TGTGCCAGCAGTTTTCTGGGAGGACTAGCGGGAGGGCCGAGCTCCTACAATGAGCAGTTCTTC
>TRBD2|TRBV7-8|many|TRBJ2-2
CASSSPGLAGLNTGELFF
TGTGCCAGCAGCTCTCCGGGACTAGCGGGTTTAAACACCGGGGAGCTGTTTTTT
>TRBD2|TRBV4-1|many|TRBJ2-7
CASSQDGILAEGSYEQYF
TGCGCCAGCAGCCAAGATGGCATACTAGCGGAGGGCTCCTACGAGCAGTACTTC